One and the same sample provided the 8 T cell receptor beta chains below, sequenced in a study of blood T cell repertoires in COVID-19. Profiling relied on immunoSEQ multiplex PCR, and the TCRdb table lists in-frame clones only, not all of them. The sample carries 200,000 to 250,000 clones, 90% to 95% recorded once. Sequenced: peripheral blood. The receptors stem from a man aged 60 to 69 with COVID-19, enrolled during active disease.

V and J are TRBV5-1 and TRBJ2-1, with TRBD1 matching 10 bases. Germline V gene sequence: CDR1 SGHRS, CDR2 YFSETQ. This CDR3 is built from 17 residues. The V gene end was trimmed by 4 bases and the J gene end by 0 bases; junction bases not matched to a gene: 7. CDR3 nucleotide sequence: TGCGCCAGCAGCCCTCCCGGGACAGGGGACTCCTACAATGAGCAGTTCTTC. Amino acids: CASSPPGTGDSYNEQFF.

The chain employs TRBV11-2 and TRBJ2-1; 9 bases match TRBD2. Germline lookup yields CDR1 SGHAT and CDR2 FQNNGV. The CDR3 is 15 amino acids. V shed 5 bases, J shed 1 base, and the junction held 3 bases outside the gene matches. The CDR3 bases are TGTGCCAGCAGCCCCAGCGGGGGGTCCTACAATGAGCAGTTCTTC. This translates into CASSPSGGSYNEQFF.

This clone was recorded a few times. V is TRBV12-3 or TRBV12-4 and J is TRBJ2-1; the D gene is possibly TRBD2 (6 bases). The CDR3 length is 12 residues. V was trimmed by 10 bases and J by 3 bases, leaving 10 bases between them. CDR3 nucleotide sequence: TGTGCCACGACTAGACTCTACAATGAGCAGTTCTTC. Residues: CATTRLYNEQFF.

The chain combines TRBV5-6 with TRBJ1-2; D may be TRBD1 (6 bases). The V gene lost 0 bases and the J gene lost 2 bases, with 14 bases spanning the gap. Looked up from germline, CDR1 is SGHDT and CDR2 is YYEEEE. The CDR3 is made up of 16 amino acids. The CDR3 sequence is CASSLASGRGNYGYTF. The CDR3 coding sequence is TGTGCCAGCAGCTTGGCCTCGGGCAGGGGAAACTATGGCTACACCTTC. The whole variable domain, filled in from reference TRBV5-6 and TRBJ1-2, reads DAGVTQSPTHLIKTRGQQVTLRCSPKSGHDTVSWYQQALGQGPQFIFQYYEEEERQRGNFPDRFSGHQFPNYSSELNVNALLLGDSALYLCASSLASGRGNYGYTFGSGTRLTVV.

The CDR3 protein is CASSIVLDRPLGDNEQFF. The CDR3 nucleotides read TGTGCCAGTAGTATAGTTTTGGACAGGCCTCTGGGGGACAATGAGCAGTTCTTC. J is TRBJ2-1 and V is TRBV19; TRBD1 agrees at 7 bases. This CDR3 is 18 amino acids long. Losses at the gene ends were 1 base for V and 5 bases for J; bases not matched to a gene: 14. The germline gives CDR1 LNHDA, CDR2 SQIVND (reference sequence).

The rearrangement uses TRBV29-1 and TRBJ2-1; D may be TRBD1 (6 bases). This CDR3 comprises 11 residues. The germline gives CDR1 SQVTM, CDR2 ANQGSEA. V gave up 4 bases and J gave up 8 bases, with 9 bases separating them. This chain's CDR3 is CSVAGAHEQFF. CDR3 in DNA: TGCAGCGTTGCAGGGGCCCATGAGCAGTTCTTC.

The sample holds one count of this clone. The genes are TRBV6-2 or TRBV6-3 and TRBJ1-1; D is perhaps TRBD1 (5 bases). Germline CDR1 reads MNHEY; CDR2 reads SVGEGT. V lost 5 bases and J lost 4, with 8 bases in between. This CDR3 comprises 12 residues. CDR3 residues: CASSDRLTEAFF. DNA of the CDR3: TGTGCCAGCAGTGACAGACTCACTGAAGCTTTCTTT.

This clone was counted a single time. The V call is TRBV25-1, the J call TRBJ2-1, with a tentative D call TRBD2 (6 bases). V dropped 8 bases and J dropped 8 bases, with 25 bases sitting between them. This CDR3 region has 16 residues. Germline lookup yields CDR1 MGHDK and CDR2 SYGVNS. The CDR3 sequence is CASSNPGTPKSDEQFF. The DNA for the CDR3 is TGTGCCAGCTCCAATCCCGGGACTCCGAAAAGCGATGAGCAGTTCTTC.